The following is a TCR beta chain sequence with its context. Antigen: not known. The entry originates in a study of tumor-infiltrating lymphocytes in primary liver carcinoma. Study-wide findings and caveats: Tumor samples exhibited a significantly greater top-250-clone fraction than blood samples (p = 0.039).

Production of TCR beta cDNA used around 500 ng total RNA together with a constant-region primer. Library construction for TCR beta comprised three nested multiplex PCR rounds performed with slightly modified ARM-PCR. Forward primers for TRBV1-TRBV30 and a C-beta reverse primer served the first two PCR rounds, at about 11 cycles each. TCRdb reprocessed the multiplex PCR reads with MiXCR, giving one entry per CDR3 protein. The sample lists around 190,000 distinct CDR3 sequences; 85% were seen once. Without any cell sorting, roughly 18-34 mg of bulk tissue yielded co-extracted RNA and DNA. All patients had surgically resected primary liver carcinoma. The CDR3 is made up of 14 amino acids. V lost 3 bases and J 8 bases, leaving 14 bases between the germline ends. Looked up from germline, CDR1 is LGHNA and CDR2 is YSLEER.

V gene TRBV4-3 combines with J gene TRBJ2-1; no definite D call. This clonotype was obtained from a man aged 40-50 years with primary liver carcinoma and hepatitis B virus infection. Sample: tumor tissue from primary liver carcinoma. This CDR3 is CASSQCRTNDEQFF. As DNA, the CDR3 is TGCGCCAGCAGCCAGTGCAGGACCAACGATGAGCAGTTCTTC.